A single sample gave rise to the 4 T cell receptor beta chains below, sequenced in a study of T cells after yellow fever vaccination. TCRdb re-analysed the 5' RACE reads in MiXCR, keeping a single row per CDR3 protein. The sample carries a few hundred thousand distinct CDR3 sequences, around 10% recorded once. Sequencing used PBMCs, obtained on the day of the first yellow fever vaccination. Receptors were obtained from a young man who received the YFV17D yellow fever vaccine.

The V and J genes are TRBV6-2 or TRBV6-3 and TRBJ2-2; D is unclear. V was trimmed by 7 bases and J by 6 bases, leaving 15 bases between them. Germline loops: CDR1 MNHEY, CDR2 SVGEGT. This CDR3 has 14 residues. CDR3 sequence: CASTVFRAPGELFF. The DNA for the CDR3 is TGTGCCAGCACGGTCTTTCGAGCGCCCGGGGAGCTGTTTTTT.

This clonotype was observed a handful of times. The V call is TRBV18, the J call TRBJ2-7; 9 positions agree with TRBD1. With V trimmed by 5 bases and J by 6 bases, 8 bases remained unmatched. The CDR3 sequence is 14 residues long. Germline V CDR1 and CDR2: KGHSH, LQKENI. The CDR3 loop is CASSSYGTGIEQYF. For the CDR3, the DNA is TGTGCCAGCTCATCATACGGGACAGGGATCGAGCAGTACTTC.

This clonotype has only a few counts. The rearrangement joins TRBV4-3 to TRBJ1-1, with a weak D call TRBD1 (6 bases). CDR1 LGHNA and CDR2 YSLEER come from the germline V gene. The V end lost 4 bases, the J end lost 1 base, and 10 bases lay between the germline ends. This CDR3 spans 14 amino acids. The CDR3 is CASSPRQENTEAFF. The CDR3 DNA reads as TGCGCCAGCAGCCCTAGACAGGAGAACACTGAAGCTTTCTTT.

This clonotype has just a few counts. The chain employs TRBV7-9 and TRBJ2-2; TRBD2 is a possible D gene (6 bases). Germline assignment: CDR1 SEHNR and CDR2 FQNEAQ (reference sequence). Deletions cut 5 bases from V and 1 base from J, with 17 bases between. CDR3 length: 17 residues. The CDR3 nucleotides read TGTGCCAGCAGCCCCACAACCGGGACTGTGAACACCGGGGAGCTGTTTTTT. This translates into CASSPTTGTVNTGELFF.